Described below is a single TCR beta chain sequence and its context. This clone came up once. This clone's antigen is unknown. Base qualities are missing; no much larger clone stands one base away. In the germline V gene (reference sequence), CDR1 corresponds to MNHEY and CDR2 to SMNVEV. Relative to germline, V is missing 5 bases and J is missing 6 bases, with 7 bases of the junction outside any gene match. The CDR3, cysteine through phenylalanine, is 14 amino acids long. The only DNA kept is the CDR3, 42 bases in frame from the first base. The CDR3 regions of human TCRbeta chains were analyzed by immunosequencing. As for the original processing: TCRs in the repertoires were matched against a reference library of SARS-CoV-2-specific TCRs that had been generated with the MIRA antigen-specificity platform. Breadth meant the fraction of unique TCRs that were SARS-CoV-2-associated, whereas depth meant the fraction of total T cells that were SARS-CoV-2-associated. Each spike-specific TCR was assigned to its reactive spike region and to a CD4 or CD8 class using the MIRA data. Log10-transformed breadth and depth values were compared by one-way ANOVA with Sidak's multiple comparisons tests. TCRdb took over this immuneACCESS table, retaining in-frame rearrangements with V and J assigned. Such tables are incomplete; in checked studies, under half of the missing clones stem from an unresolved V gene, and the remainder is unexplained. Clone size and V and J calls were adopted from that table, with D and trimming inferred from the DNA. A total of about 180,000 clones appear in this sample, about 91% of them only once. The ten biggest clones cover 11% of the sample.

The data were taken from a study of T cell responses to AZD1222 COVID-19 vaccine (dated by TCRdb to about 2021). Context from the whole study: TCR sequencing covered over 230 trial participants: 207 given two doses of AZD1222 and 26 given two doses of MenACWY control vaccine. Trial participants were enrolled by age into 18-55, 56-69 and 70-plus year subgroups, with approximately 160, 26 and 62 TCR-sequenced participants respectively.

Interpreted using the paper, the time point label stands for: about 28 days (+/-7) after the second vaccine dose. Because spike-specific TCR depth and breadth did not differ between the two schedules, AZD1222 recipients who got a second dose at roughly 4 weeks were pooled with those who got a second dose at roughly 12 weeks. Vaccinee samples came from UK trials COV001 and COV002, including a single-blind randomized controlled phase 2/3 trial of AZD1222 (ChAdOx1 nCoV-19) in healthy adults. Trial participant PBMC samples were collected at day 0 and day 28 after the second dose for TCRbeta chain sequencing. Broad study findings and their caveats: The 56-69-year group was small, and its depth increase did not reach significance, likely because of low power. Reportedly, close to half of the unique spike-specific TCRs recognized epitopes lying outside the regions that are mutated in the B.1.351 and B.1.1.7 variants. Only five to seven AZD1222 recipients were SARS-CoV-2 seropositive at baseline, limiting conclusions about previously exposed vaccinees. Because no day 14 peak-response samples were available, repertoires were characterized only after the peak T cell response. Participants were mostly white British, with more females than males. The authors suggested clonal diversity may have been underestimated. After two AZD1222 doses, spike-specific TCR breadth and depth were significantly higher than at day 0 and than in MenACWY recipients. Vaccine-associated CD4 TCRs spanned the whole spike protein, with dominant responses in regions 160-218 and 743-854.

The chain links TRBV27 with TRBJ1-2, with 9 middle bases fitting TRBD1. This TCR was sampled from an adult who received the AZD1222 COVID-19 vaccine. This specimen consisted of peripheral blood, obtained 28 days after the second AZD1222 dose. The DNA reads as follows: TGTGCCAGCAGTCCATTCCGGGACAGGGATGGCTACACCTTC. Its product reads: CASSPFRDRDGYTF.